What follows are 30 T cell receptor beta chains derived from one specimen sequenced in a study of blood T cell repertoires in COVID-19. The repertoire was sequenced with immunoSEQ multiplex PCR; TCRdb's copy has only in-frame clones and lacks some. Of about 26,000 clones listed, around 92% are singletons. The sequenced sample was peripheral blood. The receptors were gathered from a human donor in a cohort sampled during active COVID-19.

This clone was detected once. The chain carries TRBV7-8 and TRBJ1-3; D might be TRBD1 (5 bases). This CDR3 has 13 residues. From germline, CDR1 is SGHVS and CDR2 FQNEAQ. The V end lost 5 bases, the J end lost 4 bases, and 9 bases lay between the germline ends. The CDR3 DNA reads as TGTGCCAGCAGCCTCCCAGGGGGAAACACCATATATTTT. Translating it yields CASSLPGGNTIYF.

The rearrangement joins TRBV27 to TRBJ2-7, with D hard to call. V lost 0 bases to trimming and J lost 3 bases, with 9 bases between them. The CDR3 has 14 residues. Germline assignment: CDR1 MNHEY and CDR2 SMNVEV (reference sequence). The CDR3 reads CASSLSATDYEQYF. Here the CDR3 DNA reads TGTGCCAGCAGTTTATCGGCTACAGACTACGAGCAGTACTTC.

Only one count was recorded for this clone. The V gene is TRBV12-3 or TRBV12-4, the J gene TRBJ1-1; no reliable D call. Deletions cut 3 bases from V and 1 base from J, with 6 bases between. CDR3 length: 13 amino acids. The CDR3 reads CASSFQKNTEAFF. In DNA, the CDR3 is TGTGCCAGCAGTTTCCAAAAGAACACTGAAGCTTTCTTT.

V usage is TRBV6-5 and J usage is TRBJ2-7; 11 bases map to TRBD2. Germline V lookup: CDR1 MNHEY, CDR2 SVGAGI. The CDR3 loop spans 14 amino acids. The V segment lost 4 bases and the J segment 7 bases; nucleotides outside the gene matches: 6. CDR3 residues: CASSSSGGPKEQYF. The CDR3 DNA is TGTGCCAGCAGTTCTAGCGGGGGGCCTAAAGAGCAGTACTTC.

The chain combines TRBV6-5 with TRBJ2-7; 9 positions match TRBD1. CDR1 MNHEY and CDR2 SVGAGI come from the germline V gene. V shed 7 bases and J 3 bases; nucleotides not matched to a gene: 7. The length of the CDR3 is 14 residues. In DNA form, the CDR3 reads TGTGCCAGCAACCGACAGGGGGGGCTCTACGAGCAGTACTTC. Its protein is CASNRQGGLYEQYF.

The chain recombines TRBV7-9 with TRBJ2-2; a weak D match, TRBD1 (5 bases). Germline V CDR1 and CDR2: SEHNR, FQNEAQ (reference sequence). The CDR3 has 14 amino acids. Trimming took 4 bases from V and 7 from J, leaving 13 bases between them. Here the CDR3 DNA reads TGTGCCAGCAGCTCCCCAACCCAGGGCGGGGAGCTGTTTTTT. Its translation: CASSSPTQGGELFF.

The CDR3 loop reads CASSRKTSGSPGEQYF. The CDR3 region has the DNA TGTGCCAGCAGCCGAAAGACTAGCGGGAGCCCGGGAGAGCAGTACTTC. This chain connects TRBV3-1 (or the pseudogene TRBV3-2) to TRBJ2-7; the match to TRBD2 covers 12 bases. In germline, CDR1 is LGHDT, CDR2 YNNKEL (reference sequence). The CDR3 is 16 residues long. Trimming took 4 bases from V and 7 from J; bases not matched to a gene: 11.

The J gene is TRBJ1-6, the V gene TRBV12-1; the table's D call, TRBD1, has no DNA check behind it. TRBV12-1 is a pseudogene. The length of the CDR3 is 22 residues. CDR3 residues: CASSSARGVVFGSYDKNSPLHF. The CDR3 nucleotides read TGTGCCAGCAGCTCTGCCAGGGGAGTTGTATTTGGGTCTTACGACAAAAATTCACCCCTCCACTTT.

The gene calls are TRBV28 and TRBJ1-6; D not resolved. The CDR3 extends over 12 amino acids. V was clipped by 5 bases and J by 12 bases, with 11 bases between them. In germline, CDR1 is MDHEN, CDR2 SYDVKM. DNA of the CDR3: TGTGCCAGCAGTCTAGGATCGAGACCCCTCCACTTT. Translated, it gives CASSLGSRPLHF.

J is TRBJ2-1 and V is TRBV9; TRBD2 matches at 7 bases. With 0 bases clipped from V and 4 bases from J, the junction kept 7 bases outside the gene matches. The V gene's germline CDR1 is SGDLS and CDR2 YYNGEE. The CDR3 runs 16 residues. The CDR3 region has the DNA TGTGCCAGCAGCGTAGGTATCCTCGGGGGGTACAATGAGCAGTTCTTC. Protein product: CASSVGILGGYNEQFF.

This clone was observed a single time. The gene calls are TRBV11-2 and TRBJ1-4; weak D call: TRBD1 (6 bases). CDR1 and CDR2 from the germline V gene are SGHAT and FQNNGV. The V end lost 5 bases, the J end lost 5 bases, and 18 bases lay between the germline ends. The CDR3 is 16 amino acids. The CDR3 DNA follows: TGTGCCAGCAGCCTGGGATCGACTGGGACAAATGAAAAACTGTTTTTT. Translation: CASSLGSTGTNEKLFF.

This chain joins TRBV27 and TRBJ1-5; TRBD1 agrees at 7 bases. Germline V gene lookup returns CDR1 MNHEY and CDR2 SMNVEV (reference sequence). This CDR3 is built from 15 residues. V was clipped by 5 bases and J by 0 bases; unmatched bases: 4. CDR3 nucleotide sequence: TGTGCCAGCAGTCCCGGGACAGCTAGCAATCAGCCCCAGCATTTT. This gives the protein CASSPGTASNQPQHF.

This chain links TRBV9 with TRBJ2-1; a weak D match, TRBD2 (6 bases). The CDR3 totals 16 residues. Between the trimmed V and J ends, which lost 4 bases and 2 bases, there was a span of 16 bases. CDR1 is SGDLS, CDR2 YYNGEE, per germline. CDR3 in amino acids: CASSLMGGVAYNEQFF. CDR3 bases: TGTGCCAGCAGCTTGATGGGGGGAGTCGCCTACAATGAGCAGTTCTTC.

The rearrangement joins TRBV24-1 to TRBJ1-1, with D possibly being TRBD1 (6 bases). Trimming removed 2 bases at V and 3 bases at J, with 12 bases between. The germline V gene has CDR1 KGHDR and CDR2 SFDVKD. The CDR3 length is 15 residues. The DNA for the CDR3 is TGTGCCACCAGTGATTCCGGGACAACTGACACTGAAGCTTTCTTT. The encoded protein is CATSDSGTTDTEAFF.

This clone was observed a handful of times. The rearrangement uses TRBV28 and TRBJ2-7; perhaps TRBD2 as D (6 bases). Trimming removed 5 bases at V and 3 bases at J, with 11 bases between. Germline CDR1 MDHEN, CDR2 SYDVKM. The CDR3 covers 13 residues. This chain's CDR3 is CASSPSGGYEQYF. CDR3 in DNA: TGTGCCAGCAGTCCCTCCGGGGGCTACGAGCAGTACTTC.

The chain employs TRBV30 and TRBJ1-5; D is uncertain. The V end was cut by 2 bases, the J end by 1 base, with 6 bases between. Per germline, CDR1 GTSNPN and CDR2 SVGIG (reference sequence). The CDR3 spans 13 residues. CDR3 DNA sequence: TGTGCCTGGAGTTCACAAAGCAATCAGCCCCAGCATTTT. Translated: CAWSSQSNQPQHF. The variable domain in full, with the rest retrieved from reference TRBV30 and TRBJ1-5, is SQTIHQWPATLVQPVGSPLSLECTVEGTSNPNLYWYRQAAGRGLQLLFYSVGIGQISSEVPQNLSASRPQDRQFILSSKKLLLSDSGFYLCAWSSQSNQPQHFGDGTRLSIL.

V and J are TRBV6-1 and TRBJ2-7, with a tentative D call TRBD1 (6 bases). CDR1 and CDR2 (germline): MNHNS, SASEGT. CDR3 size: 14 residues. Deletions cut 7 bases from V and 1 base from J, with 14 bases between. The CDR3 sequence is CASNRDTRSYEQYF. The CDR3 DNA follows: TGTGCCAGCAATAGGGACACGAGATCCTACGAGCAGTACTTC.

This clone was seen once. Written as DNA, the CDR3 is TGTGCCAGCGGGGCAGGGATGGTCTACGAGCAGTACTTC. It is translated as CASGAGMVYEQYF. The chain carries TRBV2 and TRBJ2-7; possible D gene TRBD1, 5 bases. Germline assignment: CDR1 SNHLY and CDR2 FYNNEI. This CDR3 has 13 residues. V lost 8 bases to trimming and J lost 3 bases, with 14 bases between them.

The chain couples TRBV5-6 to TRBJ2-7, with 7 bases fitting TRBD1. The trim removed 2 bases at V and 1 base at J, leaving 6 bases unmatched. Germline CDR1 is SGHDT and CDR2 is YYEEEE. The CDR3 spans 15 residues. The CDR3 here is CASSFKGAGSYEQYF. The CDR3 coding sequence is TGTGCCAGCAGCTTTAAGGGGGCAGGTTCCTACGAGCAGTACTTC.

The chain links TRBV7-2 to TRBJ2-1; no clear D. Trimming pared 4 bases from V and 6 bases from J, leaving 13 bases between. CDR3 length equals 14 residues. Germline CDR1 and CDR2: SGHTA and FQGNSA. The CDR3 loop reads CASSWAAQRNEQFF. The CDR3 DNA is TGTGCCAGCAGCTGGGCAGCACAACGCAATGAGCAGTTCTTC.

This chain uses TRBV7-2 with TRBJ2-5; the match to TRBD1 covers 11 bases. The CDR3 sequence is 15 residues long. Germline CDR1 and CDR2: SGHTA and FQGNSA. J lost 0 bases, V lost 5 bases, and 2 bases had no gene match. The CDR3 protein is CASSRDRGNQETQYF. In nucleotides, the CDR3 is TGTGCCAGCAGCCGGGACAGGGGGAACCAAGAGACCCAGTACTTC.

The chain recombines TRBV24-1 with TRBJ2-7; perhaps TRBD2 as D (6 bases). Trimming shortened V by 1 base and J by 5 bases, and 17 bases separated the two germline ends. The CDR3 totals 16 residues. CDR1 KGHDR and CDR2 SFDVKD come from the germline V gene. The DNA of the CDR3 is TGTGCCACCAGTGATTTTGGGAGGTTCGAGGGAAACGAGCAGTACTTC. This codes for CATSDFGRFEGNEQYF.

V is TRBV9 and J is TRBJ2-1, with 13 bases aligning to TRBD2. This CDR3 is built from 19 residues. CDR1 is SGDLS and CDR2 is YYNGEE in the germline V gene. V shed 5 bases, J shed 1 base, and the junction held 12 bases outside the gene matches. The CDR3 here is CASSTGTSGVPRSYNEQFF. CDR3 DNA sequence: TGTGCCAGCAGTACCGGGACTAGCGGGGTCCCGCGGTCCTACAATGAGCAGTTCTTC.

This rearrangement joins TRBV24-1 to TRBJ2-1, with D unresolved. Trimming removed 10 bases at V and 0 bases at J, with 12 bases between. Germline V gene sequence: CDR1 KGHDR, CDR2 SFDVKD. This CDR3 has 14 amino acids. The CDR3, as DNA: TGTGCCACTCAAGGTTCGGGCTCCTACAATGAGCAGTTCTTC. It yields the protein CATQGSGSYNEQFF.

The V gene is TRBV28, the J gene TRBJ2-2; D is unclear. V was shortened by 4 bases and J by 0 bases, with 6 bases between the two germline ends. Germline V gene lookup returns CDR1 MDHEN and CDR2 SYDVKM. The CDR3 contains 14 residues. The CDR3 protein is CASSSTANTGELFF. The CDR3, as DNA: TGTGCCAGCAGTTCCACAGCGAACACCGGGGAGCTGTTTTTT. Filled out from reference TRBV28 and TRBJ2-2, the complete variable domain reads DVKVTQSSRYLVKRTGEKVFLECVQDMDHENMFWYRQDPGLGLRLIYFSYDVKMKEKGDIPEGYSVSREKKERFSLILESASTNQTSMYLCASSSTANTGELFFGEGSRLTVL.

This clone was detected only a few times. The V gene is TRBV3-1 (or the pseudogene TRBV3-2), the J gene TRBJ2-3; 10 bases fit TRBD2. This CDR3 has 15 amino acids. CDR1 is LGHDT, CDR2 YNNKEL, per germline (reference sequence). V shed 1 base, J shed 7 bases, and the junction held 5 bases outside the gene matches. This CDR3 is CASSQGLAGDNTQYF. CDR3 coding DNA: TGTGCCAGCAGCCAAGGCCTAGCGGGAGACAATACGCAGTATTTT.

The chain employs TRBV7-2 and TRBJ1-1, with D unclear. The V end lost 2 bases, the J end lost 4 bases, and 8 bases lay between the germline ends. The V gene's germline CDR1 is SGHTA and CDR2 FQGNSA. The CDR3 length is 13 residues. The CDR3 here is CASSLSGRTEAFF. The CDR3 DNA reads as TGTGCCAGCAGCTTATCAGGTCGCACTGAAGCTTTCTTT.

The genes are TRBV29-1 and TRBJ1-4; TRBD1 matches at 11 bases. V gave up 7 bases and J gave up 4 bases; unmatched junction bases: 11. CDR3 length: 16 residues. CDR1 and CDR2 from the germline V gene are SQVTM and ANQGSEA. The CDR3 DNA sequence: TGCAGCGCGCCGGGACAGGGGGTATGGGGTAATGAAAAACTGTTTTTT. Translation: CSAPGQGVWGNEKLFF.

The chain carries TRBV27 and TRBJ1-1, with TRBD1 matching 9 bases. V dropped 5 bases and J dropped 4; count of bases not matched to a gene: 11. The CDR3 is made up of 16 amino acids. The germline CDR1 and CDR2 sequences are MNHEY and SMNVEV (reference sequence). The CDR3 protein is CASSVGTGLGSTEAFF. CDR3 in DNA: TGTGCCAGCAGTGTAGGGACAGGGCTTGGGTCCACTGAAGCTTTCTTT.

The chain carries TRBV18 and TRBJ2-7; no clear D. V lost 4 bases and J 0 bases, leaving 7 bases between the germline ends. The CDR3 runs 13 residues. CDR1 KGHSH and CDR2 LQKENI come from the germline V gene. The CDR3 region is CASSLLSSYEQYF. The CDR3, as DNA: TGTGCCAGCTCACTTCTGAGCTCCTACGAGCAGTACTTC. Full variable domain (missing parts from reference TRBV18 and TRBJ2-7): NAGVMQNPRHLVRRRGQEARLRCSPMKGHSHVYWYRQLPEEGLKFMVYLQKENIIDESGMPKERFSAEFPKEGPSILRIQQVVRGDSAAYFCASSLLSSYEQYFGPGTRLTVT.